This section outlines one T cell receptor beta chain sequence together with its context. As for the donors, each was a healthy bone marrow donor. CDR3 length equals 18 residues. Germline V lookup: CDR1 LNHDA, CDR2 SQIVND (reference sequence). V lost 3 bases to trimming and J lost 6 bases; unmatched junction nucleotides: 15. This entry is derived from a study of cytomegalovirus exposure and HLA in healthy donors. PCR primers comprised 60 Vbeta and 13 Jbeta primers. Clones were sequenced by immunoSEQ multiplex PCR, and TCRdb holds only the in-frame ones, with some missing. Found here are approximately 110,000 clones, approximately 80% of them singletons; the top ten hold 0.24%.

The clonotype comes from a man in his forties or fifties in good health and CMV-seronegative. The chain is built from TRBV19 and TRBJ2-1; 9 bases align to TRBD1. Sequencing used PBMCs. Here the CDR3 reads CASSMNLFTGQGGNEQFF. The CDR3 nucleotides are TGTGCCAGTAGTATGAACCTCTTCACGGGACAGGGAGGCAATGAGCAGTTCTTC.